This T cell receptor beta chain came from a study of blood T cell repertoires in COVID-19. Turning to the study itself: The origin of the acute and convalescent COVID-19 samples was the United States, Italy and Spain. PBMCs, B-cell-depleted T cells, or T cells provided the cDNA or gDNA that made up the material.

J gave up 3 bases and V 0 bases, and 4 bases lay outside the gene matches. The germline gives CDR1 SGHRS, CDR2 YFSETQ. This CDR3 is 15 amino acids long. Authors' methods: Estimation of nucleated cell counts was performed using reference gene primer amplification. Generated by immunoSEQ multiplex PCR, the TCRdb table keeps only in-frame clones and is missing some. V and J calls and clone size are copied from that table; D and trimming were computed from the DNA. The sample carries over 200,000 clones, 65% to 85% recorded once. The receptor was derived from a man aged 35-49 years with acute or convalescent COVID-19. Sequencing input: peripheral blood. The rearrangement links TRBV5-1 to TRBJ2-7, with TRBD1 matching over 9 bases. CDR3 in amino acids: CASSLEGTGNYEQYF. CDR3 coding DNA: TGCGCCAGCAGCTTGGAGGGGACAGGGAACTACGAGCAGTACTTC.